These 22 T cell receptor beta chains originate from one sample sequenced in a study of CD8+ T cells in alopecia areata. cDNA reverse transcribed from extracted RNA served as the sequencing template. Sequencing was performed with immunoSEQ multiplex PCR; in TCRdb, only in-frame clones are kept and a portion is missing. The sample records 95,000 to 110,000 clones, around 84% being singletons. Treatment indicated: oral pan-JAK inhibitor, 5-10 mg twice daily. This sample comprised CD8+ T cells sorted from blood, obtained between weeks 30 and 35, from a patient treated with tofacitinib. The receptors here all came from a human donor with alopecia areata.

This clone was found a few times. This chain links TRBV7-9 with TRBJ2-5; D may correspond to TRBD1 or TRBD2 (5 bases each). Germline V lookup: CDR1 SEHNR, CDR2 FQNEAQ (reference sequence). V lost 4 bases to trimming and J lost 11 bases, with 14 bases between them. The CDR3 spans 12 residues. The CDR3 reads CASSSGLGEQYF. CDR3 in DNA: TGTGCCAGCAGCTCGGGTCTGGGGGAGCAGTACTTC. The full variable domain, its missing parts supplied by reference TRBV7-9 and TRBJ2-5, is DTGVSQNPRHKITKRGQNVTFRCDPISEHNRLYWYRQTLGQGPEFLTYFQNEAQLEKSRLLSDRFSAERPKGSFSTLEIQRTEQGDSAMYLCASSSGLGEQYFGPGTRLLVL.

This clone was seen only a few times. This chain uses TRBV7-2 with TRBJ1-2, with 11 bases fitting TRBD1. V lost 5 bases and J lost 2; bases outside the gene matches: 4. The CDR3 contains 15 residues. Germline V gene data show CDR1 as SGHTA and CDR2 as FQGNSA. The CDR3 region is CASSRGQGANYGYTF. The CDR3 DNA is TGTGCCAGCAGCCGAGGACAGGGGGCGAACTATGGCTACACCTTC.

The gene calls are TRBV29-1 and TRBJ2-4; 10 bases match TRBD1. Per the germline V gene, CDR1 is SQVTM and CDR2 is ANQGSEA. This CDR3 has 13 residues. J gave up 8 bases and V 5 bases, and 6 bases lay outside the gene matches. Written as DNA, the CDR3 is TGCAGCGTTATGGACAGGGGGATGGACATTCAGTACTTC. Protein sequence: CSVMDRGMDIQYF. The full variable domain, completed using reference TRBV29-1 and TRBJ2-4, is SAVISQKPSRDICQRGTSLTIQCQVDSQVTMMFWYRQQPGQSLTLIATANQGSEATYESGFVIDKFPISRPNLTFSTLTVSNMSPEDSSIYLCSVMDRGMDIQYFGAGTRLSVL.

The V call is TRBV5-8, the J call TRBJ1-2; D is possibly TRBD1 (5 bases). The V end was cut by 4 bases, the J end by 4 bases, with 11 bases between. This CDR3 is 13 amino acids long. The V gene's germline CDR1 is SGHTS and CDR2 YDEGEE. CDR3 sequence reads: CASSPRQTYGYTF. The CDR3 coding sequence is TGTGCCAGCAGCCCCAGACAGACCTATGGCTACACCTTC.

The genes are TRBV23-1 and TRBJ2-2; D not resolved. TRBV23-1 is known as an ORF, though its function is uncertain. Trimming stripped 3 bases from V and 7 bases from J, with 18 bases between. CDR3 length: 16 amino acids. The CDR3 DNA sequence: TGCGCCAGCAGTCACTCGACACTTGGAGTAGACGGGGAGCTGTTTTTT. Translating gives CASSHSTLGVDGELFF.

V is TRBV18 and J is TRBJ2-1, with 9 nucleotides matching TRBD1. Germline V lookup: CDR1 KGHSH, CDR2 LQKENI. This CDR3 comprises 19 residues. The V gene end was trimmed by 3 bases and the J gene end by 5 bases; junction bases not matched to a gene: 17. The CDR3 DNA reads as TGTGCCAGCTCACCCTATAAGACAGGGGGGCACCTCGAAAACAATGAGCAGTTCTTC. Protein product: CASSPYKTGGHLENNEQFF. Based on the CDR3 plus reference TRBV18 and TRBJ2-1, the full variable domain is NAGVMQNPRHLVRRRGQEARLRCSPMKGHSHVYWYRQLPEEGLKFMVYLQKENIIDESGMPKERFSAEFPKEGPSILRIQQVVRGDSAAYFCASSPYKTGGHLENNEQFFGPGTRLTVL.

In its sample, this clone was seen a few times. This chain connects TRBV11-2 to TRBJ1-2; unclear D gene. The CDR3 is 17 amino acids. V lost 1 base and J lost 8, with 23 bases in between. Looked up from germline, CDR1 is SGHAT and CDR2 is FQNNGV. CDR3 bases: TGTGCCAGCAGCTTAGCGCCGGGCAGCCAAGTTGCACGGGGCTACACCTTC. This sequence encodes CASSLAPGSQVARGYTF. Filled out from reference TRBV11-2 and TRBJ1-2, the complete variable domain reads EAGVAQSPRYKIIEKRQSVAFWCNPISGHATLYWYQQILGQGPKLLIQFQNNGVVDDSQLPKDRFSAERLKGVDSTLKIQPAKLEDSAVYLCASSLAPGSQVARGYTFGSGTRLTVV.

The V call is TRBV2, the J call TRBJ2-7; D could derive from TRBD1 or TRBD2 (6 bases each). V was trimmed by 2 bases and J by 3 bases, leaving 14 bases between them. Per germline, CDR1 SNHLY and CDR2 FYNNEI. The CDR3 totals 15 residues. CDR3 in DNA: TGTGCCAGCAGTGAAAGCGCAGGAGGGGGCTACGAGCAGTACTTC. This translates into CASSESAGGGYEQYF.

The chain uses TRBV7-9 and TRBJ2-7; tentatively, D is TRBD2 (6 bases). The CDR3 length is 15 residues. Trimming took 4 bases from V and 2 from J, leaving 15 bases between them. The germline V gene encodes CDR1 SEHNR and CDR2 FQNEAQ (reference sequence). Here the CDR3 DNA reads TGTGCCAGCAGCTCCCAAACTAGCCCAGCCTACGAGCAGTACTTC. It translates to CASSSQTSPAYEQYF.

In regard to this clone: The junction and the germline gene differ at one end; a read error may be behind it. The rearrangement joins TRBV2 to TRBJ2-7; 9 bases fit TRBD2. CDR3 length equals 13 residues. Germline V CDR1 and CDR2: SNHLY, FYNNEI. CDR3 loop: CASSGSGRPERRF. CDR3 DNA sequence: TGTGCCAGCAGTGGTAGCGGGAGACCCGAAAGAAGATTC.

The V call is TRBV9, the J call TRBJ1-1; D is unresolved. This CDR3 contains 14 residues. Germline CDR1 is SGDLS and CDR2 is YYNGEE. The germline V and J ends were trimmed by 4 bases and 0 bases, with 10 bases remaining between them. Here the CDR3 reads CASSREGLNTEAFF. For the CDR3, the DNA is TGTGCCAGCAGCCGGGAAGGGCTGAACACTGAAGCTTTCTTT.

This chain uses TRBV7-7 with TRBJ2-5; no definite D call. The germline V gene encodes CDR1 SSHAT and CDR2 FNYEAQ (reference sequence). The V end was cut by 2 bases, the J end by 2 bases, with 15 bases between. The CDR3 extends over 16 amino acids. The CDR3 region is CASSLYRPDIQETQYF. DNA for the CDR3: TGTGCCAGCAGCTTATATAGGCCAGACATACAAGAGACCCAGTACTTC.

The chain joins TRBV9 to TRBJ2-5; D uncertain. V was cut by 0 bases and J by 8 bases, with 5 bases left in between. The germline gives CDR1 SGDLS, CDR2 YYNGEE. The CDR3 is made up of 11 amino acids. This CDR3 reads CASSVGGTQYF. Here the CDR3 DNA reads TGTGCCAGCAGCGTAGGGGGAACCCAGTACTTC.

This sequence joins TRBV27 and TRBJ2-1; no reliable D call. The V end lost 1 base, the J end lost 0 bases, and 10 bases lay between the germline ends. Germline V gene lookup returns CDR1 MNHEY and CDR2 SMNVEV (reference sequence). The CDR3 is 16 residues long. The DNA of the CDR3 is TGTGCCAGCAGTTTATGGCTCCCCAGCTCCTACAATGAGCAGTTCTTC. It is translated as CASSLWLPSSYNEQFF.

V is TRBV9 and J is TRBJ1-3; D perhaps matches TRBD1 (5 bases). V was pared by 3 bases and J by 1 base, with 14 bases between. Per germline, CDR1 SGDLS and CDR2 YYNGEE. This CDR3 comprises 16 residues. CDR3 amino acids: CASSEWGRESGNTIYF. The CDR3 DNA reads TGTGCCAGCAGCGAGTGGGGCAGGGAATCTGGAAACACCATATATTTT.

The V and J genes are TRBV10-3 and TRBJ2-7, with 10 nucleotides matching TRBD1. The CDR3 covers 16 residues. Germline V CDR1 and CDR2: ENHRY, SYGVKD. The V segment lost 3 bases and the J segment 0 bases; nucleotides outside the gene matches: 5. This CDR3 is CAISDRDRGYSYEQYF. CDR3 bases: TGTGCCATCAGTGACCGGGACAGGGGTTACTCCTACGAGCAGTACTTC.

CDR3 region: CASSLWTKGEQYF. CDR3 DNA: TGTGCCAGCAGCTTGTGGACGAAAGGGGAGCAGTACTTC. This chain joins TRBV5-6 and TRBJ2-7; D is ambiguous. CDR1 SGHDT and CDR2 YYEEEE come from the germline V gene. The CDR3 is 13 amino acids. V shed 1 base and J shed 7 bases, with 12 bases lying between them.

There are a few counts of this clone. This CDR3 reads CSEQTDTQYF. Here the CDR3 DNA reads TGCAGCGAGCAGACAGATACGCAGTATTTT. This chain connects TRBV29-1 to TRBJ2-3; no clear D. The V gene lost 7 bases and the J gene lost 3 bases, with 5 bases spanning the gap. The CDR3 length is 10 residues. Germline CDR1 reads SQVTM; CDR2 reads ANQGSEA.

The chain is built from TRBV7-9 and TRBJ2-2; unclear D gene. Germline V gives CDR1 SEHNR, CDR2 FQNEAQ (reference sequence). The V end lost 1 base, the J end lost 5 bases, and 5 bases lay between the germline ends. This CDR3 spans 13 amino acids. The CDR3 reads CASSLGETGELFF. The DNA of the CDR3 is TGTGCCAGCAGCTTAGGAGAGACCGGGGAGCTGTTTTTT.

The gene calls are TRBV29-1 and TRBJ1-2; possible D gene TRBD1, 5 bases. Germline CDR1 reads SQVTM; CDR2 reads ANQGSEA. The V and J ends lost 3 bases and 2 bases respectively, with 16 bases between them. The CDR3 totals 15 residues. Here the CDR3 DNA reads TGCAGCGTTGATATGGCCCGGGGCCTCAACTATGGCTACACCTTC. Amino acids: CSVDMARGLNYGYTF.

J is TRBJ2-7 and V is TRBV5-1, with 15 positions matching TRBD2. The CDR3 totals 16 residues. CDR1 and CDR2 (germline): SGHRS, YFSETQ. V shed 3 bases, J shed 4 bases, and the junction held 5 bases outside the gene matches. CDR3 nucleotide sequence: TGCGCCAGCAGCTCGGGGACTAGCGGGGGGAATTACGAGCAGTACTTC. Protein: CASSSGTSGGNYEQYF.

This clone occurred a few times. At the DNA level, this CDR3 is encoded by other sequences in the same sample as well. The chain links TRBV27 to TRBJ2-7, with unresolved D. The germline gives CDR1 MNHEY, CDR2 SMNVEV (reference sequence). V was shortened by 3 bases and J by 1 base, with 7 bases between the two germline ends. The CDR3 totals 13 residues. CDR3 loop: CASSLGGSYEQYF. CDR3 DNA: TGTGCCAGCAGTTTGGGCGGTTCCTACGAGCAGTACTTC.